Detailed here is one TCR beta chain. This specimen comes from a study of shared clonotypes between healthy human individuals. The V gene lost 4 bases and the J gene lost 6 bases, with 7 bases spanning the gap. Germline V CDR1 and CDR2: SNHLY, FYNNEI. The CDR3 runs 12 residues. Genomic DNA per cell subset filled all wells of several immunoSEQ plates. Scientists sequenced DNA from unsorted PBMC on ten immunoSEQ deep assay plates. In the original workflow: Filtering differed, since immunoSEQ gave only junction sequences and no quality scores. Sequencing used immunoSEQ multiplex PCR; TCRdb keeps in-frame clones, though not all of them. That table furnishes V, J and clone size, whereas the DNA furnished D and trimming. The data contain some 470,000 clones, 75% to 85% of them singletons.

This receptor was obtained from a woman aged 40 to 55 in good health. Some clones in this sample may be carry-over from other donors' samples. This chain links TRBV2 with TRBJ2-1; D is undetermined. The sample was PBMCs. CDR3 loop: CASSGDLNEQFF. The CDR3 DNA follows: TGTGCCAGCAGTGGCGACCTCAATGAGCAGTTCTTC.